Presented here are 10 T cell receptor beta chains from one specimen sequenced in a study of regulatory T cells in long-lasting Graves disease. This sample's time point: newly diagnosed GD, antithyroid drugs for less than 3 months. Generation of the TCR library employed RNA extracted from PBMCs. Building of the TCR beta libraries involved iRepertoire HTBI primers and Arm-PCR of CDR3 regions. TCRdb recomputed calls from the multiplex PCR reads with MiXCR, one row per CDR3 protein. The sample consists of about 430,000 distinct CDR3 sequences, about 15% of them appearing once. Separately, the same data were catalogued under a study of T cells in Graves' hyperthyroidism and ophthalmopathy.

This sample comprised peripheral blood mononuclear cells (PBMCs), obtained at new diagnosis, from a patient treated with antithyroid drugs. These receptors originate from a middle-aged woman with Graves disease.

This clonotype was seen at least ten times. V gene TRBV10-1 combines with J gene TRBJ2-2, with 7 nucleotides matching TRBD1. Unmatched junction bases numbered 8, after V lost 8 bases and J lost 5 bases. This CDR3 comprises 14 residues. Germline V gene data show CDR1 as WNHNN and CDR2 as SYGVQD (reference sequence). CDR3 bases: TGCGCCAGCGGCCGACAGGGCGGAACCGGGGAGCTGTTTTTT. Its protein is CASGRQGGTGELFF.

This clonotype has just a few counts. The chain carries TRBV6-5 and TRBJ1-2; no definite D call. There are 13 residues in the CDR3. The V gene's germline CDR1 is MNHEY and CDR2 SVGAGI. Trimming removed 2 bases from V and 6 bases from J, with 10 bases in between. The CDR3 loop is CASSYSTRDGYTF. CDR3 bases: TGTGCCAGCAGTTACAGCACACGGGATGGCTACACCTTC.

This clonotype was detected ten times or more. CDR3 sequence reads: CASSPPLGGGNEQFF. The CDR3 DNA is TGTGCCAGCTCACCACCGTTGGGAGGTGGGAATGAGCAGTTCTTC. This chain connects TRBV18 to TRBJ2-1; D is perhaps TRBD2 (6 bases). Germline V gives CDR1 KGHSH, CDR2 LQKENI. The germline V and J ends were trimmed by 0 bases and 7 bases, with 13 bases remaining between them. The CDR3 spans 15 residues.

This clonotype has only a few counts. The chain couples TRBV29-1 to TRBJ2-7; 8 bases agree with TRBD1. V gave up 0 bases and J gave up 6 bases; unmatched junction bases: 4. The CDR3 is 13 residues long. The germline V gene encodes CDR1 SQVTM and CDR2 ANQGSEA. The CDR3 nucleotides are TGCAGCGTTGAAGACGACAGGGGTAGCGAGCAGTACTTC. Translated, it gives CSVEDDRGSEQYF.

This clonotype has a count of ten or more. The V gene is TRBV28, the J gene TRBJ2-5; 14 bases align to TRBD2. Unmatched junction bases numbered 4, after V lost 1 base and J lost 0 bases. Germline V CDR1 and CDR2: MDHEN, SYDVKM. The CDR3 runs to 18 residues. For the CDR3, the DNA is TGTGCCAGCAGTTTATACCGGACTAGCGGGGGGTACCAAGAGACCCAGTACTTC. Residues: CASSLYRTSGGYQETQYF.

This clonotype has a count of ten or more. J is TRBJ1-1 and V is TRBV27; a weak D match, TRBD1 (6 bases). V was pared by 8 bases and J by 4 bases, with 17 bases between. The CDR3 has 14 amino acids. Germline lookup yields CDR1 MNHEY and CDR2 SMNVEV (reference sequence). Written as DNA, the CDR3 is TGTGCCAGCGATAAAAGGGGGTTCGGCACTGAAGCTTTCTTT. This sequence encodes CASDKRGFGTEAFF.

There are a few counts of this clonotype. Mismatch with germline at one junction end may stem from a read error. This sequence joins TRBV7-9 and TRBJ1-2; the D gene is possibly TRBD1 (6 bases). Germline V gene sequence: CDR1 SEHNR, CDR2 FQNEAQ (reference sequence). There are 13 residues in the CDR3. CDR3 DNA: TGTGCCAGCAGATTAGGGGGGGCCGGGGGCTACACCTTC. It encodes CASRLGGAGGYTF. Supplemented by reference TRBV7-9 and TRBJ1-2, the full variable domain reads DTGVSQNPRHKITKRGQNVTFRCDPISEHNRLYWYRQTLGQGPEFLTYFQNEAQLEKSRLLSDRFSAERPKGSFSTLEIQRTEQGDSAMYLCASRLGGAGGYTFGSGTRLTVV.

The chain couples TRBV7-9 to TRBJ1-4; a weak D match, TRBD1 (5 bases). Germline-derived CDR1 and CDR2 are SEHNR and FQNEAQ (reference sequence). The CDR3 contains 15 residues. Trimming shortened V by 4 bases and J by 6 bases, and 15 bases separated the two germline ends. DNA of the CDR3: TGTGCCAGCAGCTCCCTCGGGGGGGGAGATGAAAAACTGTTTTTT. Translation gives CASSSLGGGDEKLFF.

This clonotype appeared many times. V is TRBV2 and J is TRBJ2-3; tentatively, D is TRBD1 (7 bases). Trimming left V 6 bases short and J 4 bases short, with 20 bases between. The germline CDR1 and CDR2 sequences are SNHLY and FYNNEI. This CDR3 is built from 16 residues. Here the CDR3 reads CASSAVEGALADTQYF. Here the CDR3 DNA reads TGTGCCAGCAGCGCCGTGGAGGGGGCGCTAGCAGATACGCAGTATTTT. Full variable domain (outside the CDR3, taken from reference TRBV2 and TRBJ2-3): EPEVTQTPSHQVTQMGQEVILRCVPISNHLYFYWYRQILGQKVEFLVSFYNNEISEKSEIFDDQFSVERPDGSNFTLKIRSTKLEDSAMYFCASSAVEGALADTQYFGPGTRLTVL.

To note about this clonotype: This may come from a read error, since a much larger clone is one base off. Since no conserved phenylalanine or tryptophan closes the CDR3, a read error is the likely cause. V is TRBV25-1 and J is TRBJ1-4, with TRBD1 as a possible D gene (5 bases). Germline-derived CDR1 and CDR2 are MGHDK and SYGVNS. CDR3 length equals 12 residues. The V gene lost 7 bases and the J gene lost 8 bases, with 11 bases spanning the gap. The CDR3 is CASTPGGEKLFV. The DNA of the CDR3 is TGTGCCAGCACCCCCGGGGGGGAAAAACTGTTTGTT.